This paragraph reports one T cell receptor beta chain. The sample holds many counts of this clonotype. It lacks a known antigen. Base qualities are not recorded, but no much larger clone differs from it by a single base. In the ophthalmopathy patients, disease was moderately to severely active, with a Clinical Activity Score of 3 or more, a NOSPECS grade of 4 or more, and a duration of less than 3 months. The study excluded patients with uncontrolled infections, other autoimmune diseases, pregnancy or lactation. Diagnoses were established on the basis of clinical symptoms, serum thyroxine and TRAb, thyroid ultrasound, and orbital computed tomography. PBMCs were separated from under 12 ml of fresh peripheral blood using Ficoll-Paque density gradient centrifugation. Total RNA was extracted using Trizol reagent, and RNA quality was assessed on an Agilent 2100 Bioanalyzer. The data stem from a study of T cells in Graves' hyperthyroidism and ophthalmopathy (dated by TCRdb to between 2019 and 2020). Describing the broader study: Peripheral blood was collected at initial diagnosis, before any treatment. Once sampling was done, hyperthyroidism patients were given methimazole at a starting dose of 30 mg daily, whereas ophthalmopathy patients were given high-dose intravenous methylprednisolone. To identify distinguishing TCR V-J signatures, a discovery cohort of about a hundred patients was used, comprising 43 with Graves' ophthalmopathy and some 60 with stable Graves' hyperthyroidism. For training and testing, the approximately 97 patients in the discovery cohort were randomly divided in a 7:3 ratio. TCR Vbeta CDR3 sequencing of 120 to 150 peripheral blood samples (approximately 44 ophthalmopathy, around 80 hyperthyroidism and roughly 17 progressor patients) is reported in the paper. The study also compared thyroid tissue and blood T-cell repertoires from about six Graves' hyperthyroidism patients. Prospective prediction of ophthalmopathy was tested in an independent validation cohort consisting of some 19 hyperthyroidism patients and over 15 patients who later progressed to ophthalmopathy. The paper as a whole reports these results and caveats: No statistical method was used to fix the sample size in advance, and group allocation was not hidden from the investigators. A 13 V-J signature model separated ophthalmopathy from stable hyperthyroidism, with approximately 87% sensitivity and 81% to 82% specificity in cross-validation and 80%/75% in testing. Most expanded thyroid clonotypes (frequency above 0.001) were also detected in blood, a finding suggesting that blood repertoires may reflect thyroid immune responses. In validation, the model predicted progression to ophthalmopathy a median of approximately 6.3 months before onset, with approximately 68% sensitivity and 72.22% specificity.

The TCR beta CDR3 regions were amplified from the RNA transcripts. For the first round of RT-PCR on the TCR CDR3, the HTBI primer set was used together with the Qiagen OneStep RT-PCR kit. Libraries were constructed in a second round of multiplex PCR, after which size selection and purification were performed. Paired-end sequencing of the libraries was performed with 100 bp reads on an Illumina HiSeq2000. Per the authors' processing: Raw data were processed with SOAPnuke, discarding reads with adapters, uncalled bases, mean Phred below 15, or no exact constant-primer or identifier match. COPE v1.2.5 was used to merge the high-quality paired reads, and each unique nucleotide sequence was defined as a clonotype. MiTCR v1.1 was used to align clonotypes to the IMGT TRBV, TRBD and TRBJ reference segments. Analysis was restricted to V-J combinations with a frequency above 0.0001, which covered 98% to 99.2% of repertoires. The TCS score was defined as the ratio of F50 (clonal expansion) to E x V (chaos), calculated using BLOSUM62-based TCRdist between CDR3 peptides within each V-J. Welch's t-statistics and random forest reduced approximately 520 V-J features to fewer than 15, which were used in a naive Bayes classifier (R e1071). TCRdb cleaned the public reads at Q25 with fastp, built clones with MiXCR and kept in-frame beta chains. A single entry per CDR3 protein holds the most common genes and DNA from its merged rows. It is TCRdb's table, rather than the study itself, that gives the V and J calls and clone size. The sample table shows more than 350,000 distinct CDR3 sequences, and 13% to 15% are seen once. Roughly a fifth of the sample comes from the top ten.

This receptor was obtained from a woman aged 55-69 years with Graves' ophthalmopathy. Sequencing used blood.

The CDR3 reads as follows: CASSEALRRQETQYF. The DNA reads as follows: TGTGCCAGCAGTGAAGCGCTAAGGAGGCAAGAGACCCAGTACTTC. The rearrangement combines TRBV2 with TRBJ2-5, with a tentative D gene TRBD2 over 5 matching bases. Reading the germline V gene gives CDR1 SNHLY and CDR2 FYNNEI. The CDR3 sequence holds 15 residues, the cysteine and phenylalanine included. Only the CDR3 DNA stays, 45 bases, in frame from base 1. V is reduced by 0 bases and J by 2 bases, leaving a spacing of 10 bases between them.